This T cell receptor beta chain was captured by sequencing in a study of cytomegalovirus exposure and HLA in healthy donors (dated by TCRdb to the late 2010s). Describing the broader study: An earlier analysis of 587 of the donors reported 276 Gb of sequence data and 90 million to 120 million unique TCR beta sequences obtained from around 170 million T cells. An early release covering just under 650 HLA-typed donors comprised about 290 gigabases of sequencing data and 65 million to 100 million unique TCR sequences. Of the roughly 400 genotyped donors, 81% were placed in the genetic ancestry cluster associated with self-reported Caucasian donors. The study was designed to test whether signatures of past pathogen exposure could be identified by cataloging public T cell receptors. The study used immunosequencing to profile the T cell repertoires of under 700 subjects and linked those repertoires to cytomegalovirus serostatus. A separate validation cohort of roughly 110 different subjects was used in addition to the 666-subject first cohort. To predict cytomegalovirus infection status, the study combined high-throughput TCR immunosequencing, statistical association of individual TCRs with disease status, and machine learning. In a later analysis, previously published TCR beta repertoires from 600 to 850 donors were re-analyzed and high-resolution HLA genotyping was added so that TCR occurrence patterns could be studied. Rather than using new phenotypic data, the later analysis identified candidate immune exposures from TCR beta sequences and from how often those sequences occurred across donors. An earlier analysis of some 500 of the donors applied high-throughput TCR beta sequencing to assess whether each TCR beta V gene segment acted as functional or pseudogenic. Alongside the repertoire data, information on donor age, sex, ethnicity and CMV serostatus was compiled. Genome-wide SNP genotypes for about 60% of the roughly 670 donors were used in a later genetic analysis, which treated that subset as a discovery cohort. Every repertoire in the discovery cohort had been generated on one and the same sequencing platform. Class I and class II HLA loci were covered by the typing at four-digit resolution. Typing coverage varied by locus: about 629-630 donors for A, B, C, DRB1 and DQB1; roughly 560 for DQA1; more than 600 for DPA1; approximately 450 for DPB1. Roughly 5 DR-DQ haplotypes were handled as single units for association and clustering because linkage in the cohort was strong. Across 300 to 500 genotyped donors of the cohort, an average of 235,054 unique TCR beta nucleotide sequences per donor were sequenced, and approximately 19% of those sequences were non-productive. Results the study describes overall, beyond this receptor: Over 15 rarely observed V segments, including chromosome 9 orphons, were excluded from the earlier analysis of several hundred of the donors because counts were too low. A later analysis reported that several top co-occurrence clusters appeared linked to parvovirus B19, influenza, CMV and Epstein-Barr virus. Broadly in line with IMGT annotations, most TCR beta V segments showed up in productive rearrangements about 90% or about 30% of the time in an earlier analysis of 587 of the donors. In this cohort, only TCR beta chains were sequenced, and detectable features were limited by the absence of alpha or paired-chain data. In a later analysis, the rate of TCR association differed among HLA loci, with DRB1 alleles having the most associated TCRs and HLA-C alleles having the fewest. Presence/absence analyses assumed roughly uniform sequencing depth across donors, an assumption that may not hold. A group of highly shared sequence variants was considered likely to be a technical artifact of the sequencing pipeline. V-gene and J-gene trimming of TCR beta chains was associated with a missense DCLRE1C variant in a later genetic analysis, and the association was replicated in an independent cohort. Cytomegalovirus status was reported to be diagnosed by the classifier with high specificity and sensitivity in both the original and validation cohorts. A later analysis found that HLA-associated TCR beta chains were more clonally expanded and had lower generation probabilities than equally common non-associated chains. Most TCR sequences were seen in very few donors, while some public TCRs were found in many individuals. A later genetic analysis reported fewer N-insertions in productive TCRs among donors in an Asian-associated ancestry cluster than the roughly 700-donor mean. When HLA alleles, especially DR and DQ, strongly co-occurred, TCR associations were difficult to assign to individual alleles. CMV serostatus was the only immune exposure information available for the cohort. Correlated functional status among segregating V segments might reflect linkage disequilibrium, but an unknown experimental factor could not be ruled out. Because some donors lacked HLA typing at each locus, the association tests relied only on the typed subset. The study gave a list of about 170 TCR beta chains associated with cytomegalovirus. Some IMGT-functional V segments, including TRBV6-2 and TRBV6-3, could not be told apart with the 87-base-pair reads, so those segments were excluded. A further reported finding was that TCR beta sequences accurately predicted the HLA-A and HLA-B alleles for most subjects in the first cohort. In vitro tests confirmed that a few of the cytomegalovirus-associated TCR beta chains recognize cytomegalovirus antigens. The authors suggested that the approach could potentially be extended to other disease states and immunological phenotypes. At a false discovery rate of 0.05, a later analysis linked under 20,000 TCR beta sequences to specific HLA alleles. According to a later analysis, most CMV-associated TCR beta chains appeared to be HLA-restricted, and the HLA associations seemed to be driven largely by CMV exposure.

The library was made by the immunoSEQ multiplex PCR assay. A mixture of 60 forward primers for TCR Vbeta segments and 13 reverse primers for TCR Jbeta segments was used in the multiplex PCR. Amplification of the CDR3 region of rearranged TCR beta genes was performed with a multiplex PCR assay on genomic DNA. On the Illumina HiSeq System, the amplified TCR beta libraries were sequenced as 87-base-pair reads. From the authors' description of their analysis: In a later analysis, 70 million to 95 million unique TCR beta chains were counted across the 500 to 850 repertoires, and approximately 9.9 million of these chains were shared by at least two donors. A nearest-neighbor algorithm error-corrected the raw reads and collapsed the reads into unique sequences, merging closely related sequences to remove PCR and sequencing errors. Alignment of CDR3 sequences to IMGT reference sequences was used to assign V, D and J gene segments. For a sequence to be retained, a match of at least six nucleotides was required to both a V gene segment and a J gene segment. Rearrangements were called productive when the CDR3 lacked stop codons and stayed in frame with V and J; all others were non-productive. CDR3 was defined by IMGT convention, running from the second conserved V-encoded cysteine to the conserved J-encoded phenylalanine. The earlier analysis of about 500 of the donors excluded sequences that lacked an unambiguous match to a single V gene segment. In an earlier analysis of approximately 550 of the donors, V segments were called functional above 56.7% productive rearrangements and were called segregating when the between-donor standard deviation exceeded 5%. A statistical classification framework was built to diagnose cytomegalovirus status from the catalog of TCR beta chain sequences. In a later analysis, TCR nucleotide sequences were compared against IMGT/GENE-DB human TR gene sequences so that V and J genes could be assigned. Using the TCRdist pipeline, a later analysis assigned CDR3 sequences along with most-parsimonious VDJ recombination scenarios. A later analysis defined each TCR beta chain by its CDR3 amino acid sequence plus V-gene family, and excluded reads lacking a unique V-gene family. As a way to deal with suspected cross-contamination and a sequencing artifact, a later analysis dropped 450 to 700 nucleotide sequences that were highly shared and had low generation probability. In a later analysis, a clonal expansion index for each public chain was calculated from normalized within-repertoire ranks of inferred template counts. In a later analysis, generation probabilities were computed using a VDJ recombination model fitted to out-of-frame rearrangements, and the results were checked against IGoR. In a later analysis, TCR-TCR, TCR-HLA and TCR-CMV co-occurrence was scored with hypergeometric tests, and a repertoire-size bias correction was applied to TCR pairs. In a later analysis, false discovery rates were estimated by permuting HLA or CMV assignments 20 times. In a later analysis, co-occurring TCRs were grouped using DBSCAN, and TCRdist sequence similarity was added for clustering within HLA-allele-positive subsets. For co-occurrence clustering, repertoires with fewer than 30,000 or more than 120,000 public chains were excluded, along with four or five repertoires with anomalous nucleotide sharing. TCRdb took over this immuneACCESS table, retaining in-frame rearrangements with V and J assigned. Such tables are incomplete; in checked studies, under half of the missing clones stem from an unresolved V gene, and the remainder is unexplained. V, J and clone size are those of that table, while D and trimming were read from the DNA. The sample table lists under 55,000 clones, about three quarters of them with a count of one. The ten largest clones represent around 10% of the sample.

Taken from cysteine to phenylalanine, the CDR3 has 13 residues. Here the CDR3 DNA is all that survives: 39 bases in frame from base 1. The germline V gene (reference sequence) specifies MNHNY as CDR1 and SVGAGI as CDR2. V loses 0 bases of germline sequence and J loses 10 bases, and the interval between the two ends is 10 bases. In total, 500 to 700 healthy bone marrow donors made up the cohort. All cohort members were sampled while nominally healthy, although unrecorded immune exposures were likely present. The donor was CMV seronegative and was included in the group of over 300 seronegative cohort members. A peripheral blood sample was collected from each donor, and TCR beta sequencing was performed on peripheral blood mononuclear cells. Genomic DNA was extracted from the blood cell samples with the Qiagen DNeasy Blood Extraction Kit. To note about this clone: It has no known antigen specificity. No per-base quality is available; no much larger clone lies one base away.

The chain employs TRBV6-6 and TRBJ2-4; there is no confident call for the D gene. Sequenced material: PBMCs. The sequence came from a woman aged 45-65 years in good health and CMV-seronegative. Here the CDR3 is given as CASSYSFFQIQYF. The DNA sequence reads TGTGCCAGCAGTTACTCATTTTTTCAAATTCAGTACTTC.